One and the same sample provided the 8 T cell receptor beta chains below, sequenced in a study of chemoradiotherapy in HPV16-positive cancers. Some clones are missing from TCRdb's copy, which holds only in-frame ones; the method was immunoSEQ multiplex PCR. The repertoire holds some 14,000 clones, 70% to 90% seen once, with about 4% in the top ten. The specimen comprised blood, sampled from a patient who underwent chemoradiotherapy. Receptor source: a human donor with HPV-associated anogenital cancer.

The V gene is TRBV2, the J gene TRBJ2-1, with 12 nucleotides matching TRBD1. Germline-derived CDR1 and CDR2 are SNHLY and FYNNEI. This CDR3 has 16 residues. After removal of 6 bases from V and 3 bases from J, the junction contained 6 bases not matched to a gene. DNA of the CDR3: TGTGCCAGCAGCGCAGGGACAGGGGGCTTCTACAATGAGCAGTTCTTC. Translating gives CASSAGTGGFYNEQFF.

This clone was detected once. The chain uses TRBV28 and TRBJ2-7; weak D call: TRBD2 (6 bases). This CDR3 region has 16 residues. Germline values: CDR1 MDHEN, CDR2 SYDVKM. Trimming took 1 base from V and 0 from J, leaving 13 bases between them. The CDR3 spells CASSLFSSASSYEQYF. DNA for the CDR3: TGTGCCAGCAGTTTATTCTCTAGCGCTAGCTCCTACGAGCAGTACTTC.

The chain is built from TRBV11-2 and TRBJ1-2; D is uncertain. This CDR3 is 13 amino acids long. Trimming took off 5 bases at V and 3 bases at J, with 10 bases between the two ends. Germline V gives CDR1 SGHAT, CDR2 FQNNGV. This CDR3 reads CASSPLLDYGYTF. The CDR3 DNA follows: TGTGCCAGCAGCCCCCTCTTGGACTATGGCTACACCTTC.

V gene TRBV7-9 combines with J gene TRBJ1-6, with TRBD1 as a possible D gene (6 bases). CDR3 length: 15 amino acids. Germline V gene lookup returns CDR1 SEHNR and CDR2 FQNEAQ (reference sequence). V dropped 5 bases and J dropped 9 bases, with 17 bases sitting between them. CDR3 sequence reads: CASSQQGSWGSPLHF. The CDR3 DNA follows: TGTGCCAGCAGCCAACAGGGATCATGGGGTTCACCCCTCCACTTT.

The chain joins TRBV6-1 to TRBJ1-6; D might be TRBD1 (6 bases). Germline V CDR1 and CDR2: MNHNS, SASEGT. The V gene lost 4 bases and the J gene lost 8 bases, with 9 bases spanning the gap. The CDR3 runs to 13 residues. The DNA of the CDR3 is TGTGCCAGCAGTGCCACAGGGTATTCACCCCTCCACTTT. It codes for CASSATGYSPLHF.

This CDR3 reads CASSRTSRGDTQYF. CDR3 DNA sequence: TGTGCCAGCAGCCGGACTAGTCGGGGAGATACGCAGTATTTT. J is TRBJ2-3 and V is TRBV5-6; TRBD2 agrees at 7 bases. CDR3 length: 14 amino acids. The germline V gene encodes CDR1 SGHDT and CDR2 YYEEEE. V dropped 4 bases and J dropped 5; count of bases not matched to a gene: 7.

This sequence joins TRBV5-4 and TRBJ1-4, with 7 positions matching TRBD1. This CDR3 contains 14 residues. The ends lost 4 bases at V and 1 base at J; junction bases unmatched: 1. Germline-derived CDR1 and CDR2 are SGHNT and YYREEE (reference sequence). The CDR3 DNA follows: TGTGCCAGCAGCCGACAGGGAACTAATGAAAAACTGTTTTTT. Encoded protein: CASSRQGTNEKLFF. Full variable domain (rest looked up from reference TRBV5-4 and TRBJ1-4): ETGVTQSPTHLIKTRGQQVTLRCSSQSGHNTVSWYQQALGQGPQFIFQYYREEENGRGNFPPRFSGLQFPNYSSELNVNALELDDSALYLCASSRQGTNEKLFFGSGTQLSVL.

The chain joins TRBV18 to TRBJ2-7; 7 bases are a match to TRBD1. The germline gives CDR1 KGHSH, CDR2 LQKENI. Trimming at V came to 6 bases and at J to 5 bases, leaving 13 bases not matched to a gene. This CDR3 is built from 15 residues. The CDR3 nucleotides are TGTGCCAGCTCCGCGACAGGGAACCGCCCCGACGAGCAGTACTTC. Amino acid sequence: CASSATGNRPDEQYF.